This entry concerns a single TCR beta chain. Its antigen specificity is not known. Qualities for individual bases were not recorded, and no much larger clone is one base off. This sample was included in a study of identical twins (dated by TCRdb to about 2016). At the level of the whole study: To test whether fetal clonotypes persist, this study deep-sequenced TCR alpha and beta repertoires from monozygotic twins, from unrelated adults of various ages, and from cord blood. To rule out contamination, the twin experiments were replicated at different times with different library preparation protocols.

Measured from the cysteine to the phenylalanine, the CDR3 is 15 residues long. Only CDR3 DNA remains: 45 bases, in frame from the first base. V and J are trimmed by 6 bases and 2 bases, and the gene matches miss 5 bases of the junction. CDR1 and CDR2, looked up from the germline V gene, are SQVTM and ANQGSEA. Every donor in the study was a healthy Caucasian. The researchers also sequenced three unrelated adults who were not twins: a male aged 18 to 29, a male aged 50 to 60, and a female aged 50 to 60. Miltenyi CD45RO+ enrichment and human naive T-cell isolation kits were used to isolate memory (CD45RO+) and naive T cells from PBMC. Study-level results and caveats: Fewer insertions were carried by abundant cord blood beta clonotypes, a similar but weaker trend appeared in young adult naive repertoires, and no such trend appeared in memory repertoires. Compared with coincidental sharing between unrelated individuals, out-of-frame TCR alpha sequences shared between twins showed an excess of sequences with low generation probability. Excess twin sharing in beta out-of-frame sequences was weaker because fewer shared sequences lowered the signal-to-noise ratio. Because the same donors could not be followed over many years, conclusions were based on cross-sectional statistical analysis. Out-of-frame TCR alpha sharing in monozygotic twins was systematically underestimated by recombination models, whereas sharing between unrelated individuals was in agreement with the recombination models. Invariant T cells such as MAIT and iNKT could partly confound zero-insertion analyses, though diverse VJ usage argued against this for most clonotypes.

The receptor library was made with 5' RACE. Instrument used: Illumina HiSeq 2000. A universal primer binding site was added through template switching, and the final cDNA carried a unique molecular identifier so that TCR cDNA molecules could be counted accurately. First-strand cDNA for TCR alpha and beta chains was synthesized from specific primers in the conserved constant-segment region. To control for contamination, each cDNA library was double barcoded with a SMART-Mk sample barcode plus Illumina barcodes. TruSeq adapter sequences along with Illumina sample barcodes were introduced in two successive PCR steps. The Illumina HiSeq platform was used with custom primers to sequence TCR alpha and beta cDNA libraries. The study's own analysis went as follows. MiGEC was used to process raw reads and extract unique molecular identifiers, and MiXCR was used to find CDR3 positions. Recombination models were inferred per individual with the repgenHMM and IGoR tools using an EM algorithm. Shared clonotype analysis was performed with the tcR package in R, normalizing sharing by the product of cloneset sizes. Out-of-frame nonproductive sequences were analyzed to study raw recombination free of thymic and clonal selection effects. TCRdb trimmed the raw reads at Q25, called clones with MiXCR and kept productive beta chains. Each entry is one CDR3 protein sequence, shown with its most common DNA and genes. In this record, the V and J calls reflect TCRdb's handling and not the investigators' own analysis. This sample is represented by 450,000 or so distinct CDR3 sequences; around a sixth of them were singletons. The ten most abundant clones make up 12% of the sample.

The sample consisted of naive T cells sorted from blood. Taken with the paper, the label for cell subset or site translates to: cells isolated with a human naive T-cell isolation kit. The sequence was obtained from a man between 50 and 59 years old in good health. This receptor chain uses TRBV29-1 and TRBJ2-3, and TRBD2 aligns with 13 junction nucleotides. The CDR3 amino acid sequence is: CSVGLAGEDTDTQYF. The DNA reads as follows: TGCAGCGTAGGACTAGCGGGAGAAGACACAGATACGCAGTATTTT.